The sequence of this TCR beta chain was determined in a study of T-cell reconstitution after alpha-beta-depleted transplantation in children. Construction of the TCRbeta library involved unique molecular identifiers. MiXCR was run by TCRdb on the PCR reads, yielding one entry per CDR3 protein. The sample includes about 540,000 distinct CDR3 sequences, around 17% of them seen just once. The sequencing here drew on PBMCs from the stem cell graft donor, taken from the stem cell graft. This clonotype originated in a human donor who donated a stem cell graft to a child with acute lymphoblastic leukemia.

DNA for the CDR3: TGTGCCAGCAGCTGGTGGGGGTCCGGGGAGCTGTTTTTT. This encodes CASSWWGSGELFF. The chain uses TRBV7-8 and TRBJ2-2, with D perhaps given as TRBD1 or TRBD2 (5 bases each). Germline V gives CDR1 SGHVS, CDR2 FQNEAQ. The CDR3 is 13 residues long. V was clipped by 4 bases and J by 6 bases, with 9 bases between them.